This T cell receptor (beta chain) was profiled in a study of T cell repertoires in cytomegalovirus infection. Study information: Through public TCR beta signatures, both CMV infection and matching HLA type were indicated.

This clonotype occurred many times. The antigen is unknown. TCRdb re-derived calls from the reads in MiXCR, one entry per CDR3 protein. The sample has about 260,000 distinct CDR3 sequences, over 8% seen once. Overall study findings and caveats: Summed frequency of shared TCR beta families picked out CMV carriers who also had the relevant HLA. Ex vivo responses were dominated by HLA-C-restricted CMV-specific TCR beta clonotypes.

Germline values: CDR1 SGHTA, CDR2 FQGNSA. This CDR3 region has 18 residues. With V trimmed by 3 bases and J by 0 bases, 4 bases remained unmatched. Sequenced material: PBMCs. The clonotype was recovered from a human donor in good health (CMV status not recorded). Some clones in this sample may be carry-over from other donors' samples. The chain links TRBV7-2 to TRBJ2-3; 15 nucleotides match TRBD2. The CDR3 DNA follows: TGTGCCAGCAGCTTGGGACTAGCGGGGGGACCTAGCACAGATACGCAGTATTTT. Residues: CASSLGLAGGPSTDTQYF.